The clone carrying this T cell receptor beta chain appeared a few times. What it recognizes is unknown. Unique molecular identifiers were incorporated when the TCRbeta library was constructed. Using its own MiXCR run on the PCR reads, TCRdb lists one record per CDR3 protein. The repertoire consists of 500,000 to 650,000 distinct CDR3 sequences, with approximately 13% occurring once and the leading ten covering about 2.2%. Germline CDR1 reads SGHAT; CDR2 reads FQNNGV. Germline trimming cut 6 bases from V and 7 bases from J; bases unmatched to any gene: 9. This CDR3 spans 14 amino acids. This sample is part of a study of T-cell reconstitution after alpha-beta-depleted transplantation in children. Overall study findings and caveats: Two months or so post-transplant, alpha-beta T cells reportedly derived from several hundred expanded graft clones. One year after transplant, T-cell counts and diversity came mostly from newly produced T cells. Where some patients showed high TCRbeta diversity at day 60, it came from recipient T cells and thymic progenitors that had survived.

This receptor was obtained from a male patient younger than 18 who had a stem cell transplant for acute myeloid leukemia, so the T cells may come from the graft donor. The sequencing used PBMCs, mostly from graft donor cells, collected 360 days after TCRalphabeta/CD19-depleted stem cell transplant. The gene calls are TRBV11-2 and TRBJ2-1; 7 nucleotides line up with TRBD2. The CDR3 here is CASRGGMVENEQFF. The CDR3 coding sequence is TGTGCCAGCAGGGGAGGGATGGTCGAGAATGAGCAGTTCTTC.